Given below is one T cell receptor beta chain in context. At one boundary the junction diverges from the germline segment, which might be a read error. The entry originates in a study of control samples from healthy donors and cancer patients. Sequencing used immunoSEQ multiplex PCR; TCRdb keeps in-frame clones, though not all of them. The sample yields more than 75,000 clones, just under 90% seen once. There are 11 residues in the CDR3. The V gene's germline CDR1 is DFQATT and CDR2 SNEGSKA (reference sequence). Sequencing was done on a sample of blood. This receptor was obtained from a man aged 50 or older in good health. The chain joins TRBV20-1 to TRBJ2-4; 10 positions match TRBD1. This CDR3 reads CSAYRTGGQRF. DNA for the CDR3: TGCAGTGCTTACAGGACAGGGGGGCAAAGGTTC.